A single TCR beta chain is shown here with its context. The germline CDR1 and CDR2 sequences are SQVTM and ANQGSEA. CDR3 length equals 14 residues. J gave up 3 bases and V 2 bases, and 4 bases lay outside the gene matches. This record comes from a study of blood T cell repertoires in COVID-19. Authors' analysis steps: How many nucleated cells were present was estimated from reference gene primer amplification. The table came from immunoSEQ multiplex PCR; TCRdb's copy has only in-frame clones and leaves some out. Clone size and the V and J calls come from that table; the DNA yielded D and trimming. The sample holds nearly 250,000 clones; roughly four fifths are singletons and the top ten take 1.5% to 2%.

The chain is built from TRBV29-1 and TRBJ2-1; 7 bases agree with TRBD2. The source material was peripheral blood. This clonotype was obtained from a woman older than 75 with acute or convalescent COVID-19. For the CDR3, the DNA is TGCAGCGTTGAATGGGCTAGCGGCTACAATGAGCAGTTCTTC. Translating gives CSVEWASGYNEQFF.